The next 12 T cell receptor beta chains were all read from a single sample in a study of blood T cell repertoires in COVID-19 (dated by TCRdb to 2019 to 2021). Library preparation used the immunoSEQ multiplex PCR assay. TCRdb mirrors the immuneACCESS table, restricted to in-frame sequences. Some clones are absent from its copies; in checked studies, under half trace to an unresolved V gene, and the reason for the others is unknown. This sample comprises 100,000 to 150,000 clones, about 70% of them detected only once. The top ten hold 2.2% of the sample. The material sequenced was peripheral blood. The receptors were sampled from an older woman with acute or convalescent COVID-19.

In this sample, this clone is medium-sized. The chain has TRBV12-3 or TRBV12-4 and TRBJ1-2; 12 bases agree with TRBD1. This CDR3 is 11 amino acids long. Losses at the gene ends were 5 bases for V and 13 bases for J; bases not matched to a gene: 2. The CDR3 loop is CASSRDRGPTF. The CDR3 DNA reads as TGTGCCAGCAGTCGGGACAGGGGGCCCACCTTC.

This sequence joins TRBV7-8 and TRBJ2-2; 8 nucleotides align to TRBD2. After removal of 6 bases from V and 1 base from J, the junction contained 7 bases not matched to a gene. CDR1 is SGHVS and CDR2 is FQNEAQ in the germline V gene. CDR3 length equals 16 residues. DNA for the CDR3: TGTGCCAGCAGTATGGCGGGGGGCCTGAACACCGGGGAGCTGTTTTTT. As protein: CASSMAGGLNTGELFF.

Only a few counts were recorded for this clone. The chain is built from TRBV11-3 and TRBJ2-2; 8 nucleotides agree with TRBD1. CDR3 size: 15 residues. V trimming: 5 bases; J trimming: 5 bases; junction bases outside the gene matches: 7. The germline V gene has CDR1 SGHNT and CDR2 YENEEA. The chain's CDR3 is CASSPGDRKTGELFF. The CDR3 region has the DNA TGTGCCAGCAGCCCCGGGGACAGGAAGACCGGGGAGCTGTTTTTT.

Notes on this clone: This same CDR3 is encoded by further DNA sequences in the sample. The V gene is TRBV11-2, the J gene TRBJ2-7, with 8 bases fitting TRBD2. V lost 1 base and J lost 5; bases outside the gene matches: 10. The germline V gene encodes CDR1 SGHAT and CDR2 FQNNGV. The CDR3 contains 16 residues. CDR3 region: CASSLGGPGLANEQYF. The CDR3 DNA follows: TGTGCCAGCAGCTTAGGAGGGCCTGGACTAGCAAACGAGCAGTACTTC.

The V gene is TRBV9, the J gene TRBJ2-7; 7 nucleotides agree with TRBD1. Germline values: CDR1 SGDLS, CDR2 YYNGEE. With 4 bases clipped from V and 2 bases from J, the junction kept 6 bases outside the gene matches. This CDR3 is built from 14 residues. The CDR3 region has the DNA TGTGCCAGCAGCACAGGGGACCTAACCTACGAGCAGTACTTC. This encodes CASSTGDLTYEQYF.

The V and J genes are TRBV5-6 and TRBJ2-7; D perhaps matches TRBD1 (5 bases). The CDR3 spans 16 residues. Germline lookup yields CDR1 SGHDT and CDR2 YYEEEE. V dropped 4 bases and J dropped 2 bases, with 19 bases sitting between them. The chain's CDR3 is CASSVPQGSGTYEQYF. For the CDR3, the DNA is TGTGCCAGCAGCGTCCCTCAGGGCAGTGGTACCTACGAGCAGTACTTC.

This clone turned up a few times. This chain links TRBV28 with TRBJ1-5; TRBD1 matches at 7 bases. CDR1 is MDHEN and CDR2 is SYDVKM in the germline V gene. The CDR3 runs to 18 residues. After removal of 4 bases from V and 4 bases from J, the junction contained 16 bases not matched to a gene. CDR3 amino acids: CASSYPGTALHVNQPQHF. The CDR3 DNA sequence: TGTGCCAGCAGTTACCCCGGGACAGCCCTACACGTTAATCAGCCCCAGCATTTT.

This clone showed up just once. This chain joins TRBV6-5 and TRBJ1-1; D may be TRBD1 (5 bases). There are 13 residues in the CDR3. Germline values: CDR1 MNHEY, CDR2 SVGAGI. Trimming took 6 bases from V and 4 from J, leaving 12 bases between them. DNA for the CDR3: TGTGCCAGCAGCTGGTGGGGGGGCACTGAAGCTTTCTTT. Amino acid sequence: CASSWWGGTEAFF.

V and J are TRBV10-3 and TRBJ2-1; 10 positions agree with TRBD2. CDR3 size: 16 residues. The germline V gene encodes CDR1 ENHRY and CDR2 SYGVKD. The V and J ends lost 0 bases and 7 bases, in that order; junction bases with no gene match: 6. The CDR3 spells CAISESGLADVNEQFF. The DNA for the CDR3 is TGTGCCATCAGTGAGTCCGGACTAGCGGATGTAAATGAGCAGTTCTTC.

The V call is TRBV6-5, the J call TRBJ2-7; D might be TRBD2 (5 bases). Germline V lookup: CDR1 MNHEY, CDR2 SVGAGI. The V end lost 6 bases, the J end lost 5 bases, and 20 bases lay between the germline ends. The CDR3 contains 15 residues. In DNA, the CDR3 is TGTGCCAGCAGCGCGCGGCTAGCTTGGGTTGACGAGCAGTACTTC. This gives the protein CASSARLAWVDEQYF.

The rearrangement links TRBV11-3 to TRBJ2-5; a possible D gene is TRBD1 (6 bases). The CDR3 loop spans 13 amino acids. Trimming took off 5 bases at V and 1 base at J, with 8 bases between the two ends. CDR1 and CDR2 from the germline V gene are SGHNT and YENEEA. This chain's CDR3 is CASSRQVQETQYF. As DNA, the CDR3 is TGTGCCAGCAGCCGACAGGTCCAAGAGACCCAGTACTTC.

The chain links TRBV6-5 to TRBJ2-7; 9 nucleotides align to TRBD2. Unmatched junction bases numbered 10, after V lost 11 bases and J lost 2 bases. The CDR3 spans 14 residues. Germline V gene data show CDR1 as MNHEY and CDR2 as SVGAGI. CDR3 DNA: TGTGCCGGAACCTGGACTAGCGCTCCCTACGAGCAGTACTTC. Translation: CAGTWTSAPYEQYF.